A single sample gave rise to the 21 T cell receptor beta chains below, sequenced in a study of blood T cell repertoires in COVID-19 (dated by TCRdb to 2019 to 2021). The library was built by means of the immunoSEQ multiplex PCR assay. TCRdb's version of the immuneACCESS table is confined to in-frame rearrangements and falls short of the full clone set. An unresolved V gene accounts for under half of the shortfall where checked; the remainder is of unknown origin. Present in this sample are 85,000 to 130,000 clones, less than 80% of which were seen just once. In total, the top ten clones hold 6.2% of the sample. The sequenced material came from peripheral blood. The receptor source for this set is an elderly man with COVID-19, enrolled during active disease.

The rearrangement links TRBV2 to TRBJ1-2, with unresolved D. The CDR3 is 12 residues long. Trimming pared 7 bases from V and 5 bases from J, leaving 11 bases between. CDR1 is SNHLY, CDR2 FYNNEI, per germline. As DNA, the CDR3 is TGTGCCAGCAAAGGAGAGGCATATGGCTACACCTTC. It codes for CASKGEAYGYTF.

V and J are TRBV19 and TRBJ2-3, with TRBD1 identical over 9 bases. The CDR3 spans 15 residues. Germline lookup yields CDR1 LNHDA and CDR2 SQIVND (reference sequence). J was trimmed by 4 bases and V by 6 bases; bases with no gene match: 8. This chain's CDR3 is CASRKQGAVSDTQYF. In nucleotides, the CDR3 is TGTGCCAGTAGAAAACAGGGGGCTGTCTCAGATACGCAGTATTTT.

A remark on this clone: The same CDR3 can be traced to other DNA sequences in this sample. V and J are TRBV9 and TRBJ2-1; 13 bases match TRBD2. The CDR3 length is 15 residues. Per the germline V gene, CDR1 is SGDLS and CDR2 is YYNGEE. V lost 0 bases to trimming and J lost 7 bases; unmatched junction nucleotides: 1. CDR3 in amino acids: CASSVELAGGNEQFF. The CDR3 DNA reads TGTGCCAGCAGCGTAGAACTAGCGGGAGGGAATGAGCAGTTCTTC.

The rearrangement joins TRBV4-3 to TRBJ2-3, with TRBD2 identical over 12 bases. Trimming removed 5 bases from V and 6 bases from J; junction bases left unmatched: 21. Per the germline V gene, CDR1 is LGHNA and CDR2 is YSLEER. This CDR3 is 20 amino acids long. In nucleotides, the CDR3 is TGCGCCAGCAGCACCGATAGAGGGCTAGCGGGAGGGCCGGGAAGCGATACGCAGTATTTT. Amino acids: CASSTDRGLAGGPGSDTQYF.

The chain combines TRBV3-1 (or the pseudogene TRBV3-2) with TRBJ2-7, with TRBD2 matching 10 bases. The CDR3 runs to 17 residues. Germline-derived CDR1 and CDR2 are LGHDT and YNNKEL (reference sequence). Losses at the gene ends were 0 bases for V and 4 bases for J; bases not matched to a gene: 9. CDR3 coding DNA: TGTGCCAGCAGCCAAGATAGGGAAGCGGGAGGGGGGTACGAGCAGTACTTC. Amino acid sequence: CASSQDREAGGGYEQYF.

The chain employs TRBV3-1 (or the pseudogene TRBV3-2) and TRBJ2-3; 7 bases align to TRBD1. From germline, CDR1 is LGHDT and CDR2 YNNKEL (reference sequence). J gave up 2 bases and V 5 bases, and 13 bases lay outside the gene matches. This CDR3 has 17 amino acids. The CDR3 spells CASSIAPDRVDTDTQYF. The DNA of the CDR3 is TGTGCCAGCAGCATAGCGCCAGACAGGGTGGACACAGATACGCAGTATTTT.

V gene TRBV13 combines with J gene TRBJ2-3; possibly TRBD2 for D (6 bases). The germline gives CDR1 PRHDT, CDR2 FYEKMQ (reference sequence). There are 15 residues in the CDR3. V was cut by 1 base and J by 0 bases, with 8 bases left in between. DNA for the CDR3: TGTGCCAGCAGCTTAGCGGGACTTAGCACAGATACGCAGTATTTT. Translated: CASSLAGLSTDTQYF.

Only a few counts were recorded for this clone. The gene calls are TRBV9 and TRBJ1-2, with TRBD1 matching 8 bases. The germline V gene has CDR1 SGDLS and CDR2 YYNGEE. Germline trimming cut 2 bases from V and 4 bases from J; bases unmatched to any gene: 4. The CDR3 covers 14 residues. CDR3: CASSVDREGYGYTF. Written as DNA, the CDR3 is TGTGCCAGCAGCGTGGACAGGGAGGGCTATGGCTACACCTTC. Supplemented by reference TRBV9 and TRBJ1-2, the full variable domain reads DSGVTQTPKHLITATGQRVTLRCSPRSGDLSVYWYQQSLDQGLQFLIQYYNGEERAKGNILERFSAQQFPDLHSELNLSSLELGDSALYFCASSVDREGYGYTFGSGTRLTVV.

The CDR3 loop reads CASSSNRGRPNEKLFF. In nucleotides, the CDR3 is TGTGCCAGCAGCTCCAACAGGGGTCGACCTAATGAAAAACTGTTTTTT. This sequence joins TRBV11-2 and TRBJ1-4; 7 bases agree with TRBD1. Looked up from germline, CDR1 is SGHAT and CDR2 is FQNNGV. The CDR3 is made up of 16 amino acids. V lost 4 bases, J lost 3 bases, and 8 bases stayed unmatched.

The chain joins TRBV6-2 or TRBV6-3 to TRBJ2-3; 8 positions agree with TRBD1. The CDR3 extends over 12 amino acids. Trimming at V came to 8 bases and at J to 15 bases, leaving 13 bases not matched to a gene. The germline CDR1 and CDR2 sequences are MNHEY and SVGEGT. CDR3 residues: CASGPRQGQCYF. The CDR3 DNA reads as TGTGCCAGCGGCCCCCGACAGGGGCAGTGCTATTTT.

This clone has only one observation. V gene TRBV6-6 combines with J gene TRBJ2-7, with 11 bases that match TRBD1. The ends lost 5 bases at V and 4 bases at J; junction bases unmatched: 4. CDR3 length: 14 residues. Germline-derived CDR1 and CDR2 are MNHNY and SVGAGI (reference sequence). Here the CDR3 DNA reads TGTGCCAGCAGTATAGGACAGGGGGCTTACGAGCAGTACTTC. Encoded protein: CASSIGQGAYEQYF.

This clone was observed a few times. The chain joins TRBV7-3 to TRBJ2-5, with D unresolved. V was trimmed by 1 base and J by 4 bases, leaving 10 bases between them. The CDR3 extends over 14 amino acids. The germline gives CDR1 SGHTA, CDR2 FQGTGA. The CDR3 protein is CASSLSPPGETQYF. For the CDR3, the DNA is TGTGCCAGCAGCTTAAGTCCCCCCGGAGAGACCCAGTACTTC.

The rearrangement links TRBV24-1 to TRBJ2-2; D perhaps matches TRBD2 (5 bases). Trimming removed 8 bases from V and 2 bases from J, with 5 bases in between. This CDR3 spans 12 amino acids. Germline V lookup: CDR1 KGHDR, CDR2 SFDVKD. This CDR3 reads CATTGNTGELFF. CDR3 DNA: TGTGCCACCACGGGAAACACCGGGGAGCTGTTTTTT.

CDR3 in DNA: TGTGCCAGCTCACCATATGGGAGCGGCGAGCAGTACTTC. It encodes CASSPYGSGEQYF. This chain uses TRBV18 with TRBJ2-7; D is perhaps TRBD2 (5 bases). This CDR3 contains 13 residues. Trimming shortened V by 2 bases and J by 6 bases, and 11 bases separated the two germline ends. The germline V gene encodes CDR1 KGHSH and CDR2 LQKENI.

V usage is TRBV9 and J usage is TRBJ2-5, with 11 bases lining up with TRBD2. J gave up 5 bases and V 4 bases, and 4 bases lay outside the gene matches. Germline CDR1 is SGDLS and CDR2 is YYNGEE. The CDR3 consists of 14 residues. CDR3: CASSLTSGIETQYF. CDR3 coding DNA: TGTGCCAGCAGCCTGACTAGCGGGATTGAGACCCAGTACTTC.

This clone was observed once. The V gene is TRBV10-3, the J gene TRBJ2-5, with TRBD1 as a possible D gene (7 bases). This CDR3 region has 13 residues. The V end was cut by 6 bases, the J end by 1 base, with 9 bases between. Germline lookup yields CDR1 ENHRY and CDR2 SYGVKD. This CDR3 reads CAIREGAQETQYF. In DNA form, the CDR3 reads TGTGCCATCAGGGAGGGGGCCCAAGAGACCCAGTACTTC.

The V gene is TRBV18, the J gene TRBJ2-5, with D perhaps matching TRBD1 (6 bases). The CDR3 covers 13 residues. V lost 8 bases to trimming and J lost 2 bases, with 12 bases between them. The germline V gene encodes CDR1 KGHSH and CDR2 LQKENI. CDR3 nucleotides: TGTGCCAGCGCGACGGGGACACAAGAGACCCAGTACTTC. Residues: CASATGTQETQYF.

The genes are TRBV29-1 and TRBJ2-3; the D gene is possibly TRBD2 (6 bases). The V gene's germline CDR1 is SQVTM and CDR2 ANQGSEA. The germline V and J ends were trimmed by 0 bases and 5 bases, with 6 bases remaining between them. CDR3 length: 12 amino acids. CDR3 nucleotide sequence: TGCAGCGTTGAAGAGGGACTAGATACGCAGTATTTT. Translation: CSVEEGLDTQYF.

This clone was seen a few times. The CDR3 coding sequence is TGTGCCAGCAGCCTTTATGGACAGGTTAATCAGCCCCAGCATTTT. The encoded protein is CASSLYGQVNQPQHF. The V call is TRBV4-2, the J call TRBJ1-5, with 7 positions matching TRBD1. Germline assignment: CDR1 LGHNA and CDR2 YNFKEQ. This CDR3 has 15 amino acids. J gave up 4 bases and V 4 bases, and 7 bases lay outside the gene matches.

This chain connects TRBV7-3 to TRBJ1-2, with 8 bases fitting TRBD1. The CDR3 consists of 13 residues. The germline V gene encodes CDR1 SGHTA and CDR2 FQGTGA. J gave up 4 bases and V 4 bases, and 2 bases lay outside the gene matches. The CDR3 DNA reads as TGTGCCAGCAGCTCCGGACAGGGCTATGGCTACACCTTC. Amino acids: CASSSGQGYGYTF.

The gene calls are TRBV28 and TRBJ2-3, with TRBD2 identical over 7 bases. The CDR3 totals 15 residues. The ends lost 6 bases at V and 6 bases at J; junction bases unmatched: 12. The germline gives CDR1 MDHEN, CDR2 SYDVKM. CDR3 amino acids: CASSSVGLGGDTQYF. CDR3 DNA sequence: TGTGCCAGCAGCTCCGTCGGACTAGGAGGCGATACGCAGTATTTT.